This entry features one TCR beta chain sequence. These data are taken from a study of blood T cell repertoires in COVID-19. Study details: COVID-19 samples, acute and convalescent, were from the United States, Italy and Spain. PBMCs, B-cell-depleted T cells, or T cells provided the cDNA or gDNA that made up the material.

In the original workflow: Estimation of nucleated cell counts relied on the amplification of reference gene primers. Assay used: immunoSEQ multiplex PCR; TCRdb lists only in-frame clones, some missing. V and J calls plus clone size are reproduced from that table; the DNA served to infer D and trimming. The sample contains approximately 71,000 clones, more than 60% of which appear only once. Germline V gene data show CDR1 as MNHEY and CDR2 as SVGAGI. The CDR3 has 15 residues. With 8 bases removed from V and 0 bases from J, the gap between germline ends came to 14 bases. The specimen was peripheral blood. V usage is TRBV6-5 and J usage is TRBJ2-1, with a possible D match to TRBD2 (5 bases). The source is a human donor in a cohort sampled during active COVID-19. CDR3 sequence reads: CASSRGFGSYNEQFF. The DNA of the CDR3 is TGTGCCAGCTCTCGGGGTTTCGGCTCCTACAATGAGCAGTTCTTC.